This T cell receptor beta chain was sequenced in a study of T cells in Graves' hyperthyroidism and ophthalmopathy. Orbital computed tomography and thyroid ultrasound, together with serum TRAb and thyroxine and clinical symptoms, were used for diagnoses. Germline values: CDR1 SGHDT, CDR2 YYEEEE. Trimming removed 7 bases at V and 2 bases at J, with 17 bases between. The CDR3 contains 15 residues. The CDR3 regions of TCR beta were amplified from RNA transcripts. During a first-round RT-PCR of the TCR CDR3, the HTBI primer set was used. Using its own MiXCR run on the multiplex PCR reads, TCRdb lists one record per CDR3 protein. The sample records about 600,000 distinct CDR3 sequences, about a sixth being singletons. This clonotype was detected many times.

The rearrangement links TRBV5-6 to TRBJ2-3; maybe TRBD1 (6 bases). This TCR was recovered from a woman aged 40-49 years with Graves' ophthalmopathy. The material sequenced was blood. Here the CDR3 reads CASFTNRVPTDTQYF. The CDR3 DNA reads TGTGCCAGCTTCACCAACAGGGTCCCCACAGATACGCAGTATTTT. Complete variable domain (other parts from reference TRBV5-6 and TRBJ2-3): DAGVTQSPTHLIKTRGQQVTLRCSPKSGHDTVSWYQQALGQGPQFIFQYYEEEERQRGNFPDRFSGHQFPNYSSELNVNALLLGDSALYLCASFTNRVPTDTQYFGPGTRLTVL.